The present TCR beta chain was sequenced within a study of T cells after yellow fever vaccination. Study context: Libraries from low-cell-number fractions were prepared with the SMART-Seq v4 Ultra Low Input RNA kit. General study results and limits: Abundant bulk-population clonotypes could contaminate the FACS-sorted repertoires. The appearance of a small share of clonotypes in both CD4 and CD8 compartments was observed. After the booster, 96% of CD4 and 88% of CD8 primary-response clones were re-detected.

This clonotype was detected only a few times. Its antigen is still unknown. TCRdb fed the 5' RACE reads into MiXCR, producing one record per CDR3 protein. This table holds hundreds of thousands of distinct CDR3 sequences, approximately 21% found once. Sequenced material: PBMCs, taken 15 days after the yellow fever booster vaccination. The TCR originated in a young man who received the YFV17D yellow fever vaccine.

The chain's CDR3 is CSATIAGPYQETQYF. In nucleotides, the CDR3 is TGCAGTGCTACCATCGCGGGTCCGTACCAAGAGACCCAGTACTTC. The chain employs TRBV20-1 and TRBJ2-5, with D maybe TRBD2 (5 bases). CDR3 length: 15 amino acids. Trimming took 4 bases from V and 0 from J, leaving 15 bases between them. The V gene's germline CDR1 is DFQATT and CDR2 SNEGSKA (reference sequence).